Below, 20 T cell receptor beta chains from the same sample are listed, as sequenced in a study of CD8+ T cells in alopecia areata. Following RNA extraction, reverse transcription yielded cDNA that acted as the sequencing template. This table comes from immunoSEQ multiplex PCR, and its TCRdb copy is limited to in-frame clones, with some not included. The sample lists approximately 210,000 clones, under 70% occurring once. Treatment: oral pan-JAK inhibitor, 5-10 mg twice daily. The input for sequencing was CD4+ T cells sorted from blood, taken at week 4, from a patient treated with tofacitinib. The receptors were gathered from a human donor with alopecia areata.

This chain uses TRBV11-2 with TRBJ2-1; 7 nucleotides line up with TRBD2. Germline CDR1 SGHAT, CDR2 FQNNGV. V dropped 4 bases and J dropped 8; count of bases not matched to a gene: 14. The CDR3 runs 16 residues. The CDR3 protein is CASSSAGRGGSHEQFF. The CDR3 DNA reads TGTGCCAGCAGCTCCGCCGGGCGCGGGGGAAGTCATGAGCAGTTCTTC.

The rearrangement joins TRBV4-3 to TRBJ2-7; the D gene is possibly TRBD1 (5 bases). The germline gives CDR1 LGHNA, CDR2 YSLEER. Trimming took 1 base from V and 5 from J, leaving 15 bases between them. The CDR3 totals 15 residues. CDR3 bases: TGCGCCAGCAGCCAAGGGGTAGGGGAACTGGACGAGCAGTACTTC. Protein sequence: CASSQGVGELDEQYF.

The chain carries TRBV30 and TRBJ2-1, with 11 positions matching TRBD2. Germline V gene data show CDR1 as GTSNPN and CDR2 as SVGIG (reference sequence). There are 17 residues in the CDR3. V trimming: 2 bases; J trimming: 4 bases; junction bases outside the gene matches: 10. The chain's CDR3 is CAWSTIHSGGGYNEQFF. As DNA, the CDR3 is TGTGCCTGGAGTACAATACATAGCGGGGGGGGATACAATGAGCAGTTCTTC. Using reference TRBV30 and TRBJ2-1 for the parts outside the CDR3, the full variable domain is SQTIHQWPATLVQPVGSPLSLECTVEGTSNPNLYWYRQAAGRGLQLLFYSVGIGQISSEVPQNLSASRPQDRQFILSSKKLLLSDSGFYLCAWSTIHSGGGYNEQFFGPGTRLTVL.

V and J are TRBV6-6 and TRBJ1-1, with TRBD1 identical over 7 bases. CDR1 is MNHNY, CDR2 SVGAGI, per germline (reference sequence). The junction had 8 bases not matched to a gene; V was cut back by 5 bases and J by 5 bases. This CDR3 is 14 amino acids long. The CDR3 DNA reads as TGTGCCAGCAGTAGCCAGGGGGGGTTGACTGAAGCTTTCTTT. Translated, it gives CASSSQGGLTEAFF.

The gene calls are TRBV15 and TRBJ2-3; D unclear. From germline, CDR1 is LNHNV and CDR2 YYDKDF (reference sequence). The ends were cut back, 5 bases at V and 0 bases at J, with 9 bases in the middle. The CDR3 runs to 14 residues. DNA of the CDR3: TGTGCCACCAGCGGTGGGTGGAGCACAGATACGCAGTATTTT. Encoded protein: CATSGGWSTDTQYF.

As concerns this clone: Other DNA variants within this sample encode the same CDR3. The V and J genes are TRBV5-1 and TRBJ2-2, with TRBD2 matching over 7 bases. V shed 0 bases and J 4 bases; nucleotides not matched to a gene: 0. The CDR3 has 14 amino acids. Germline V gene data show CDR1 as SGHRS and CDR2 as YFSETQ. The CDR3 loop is CASSLAGGTGELFF. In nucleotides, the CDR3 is TGCGCCAGCAGCTTGGCGGGGGGCACCGGGGAGCTGTTTTTT.

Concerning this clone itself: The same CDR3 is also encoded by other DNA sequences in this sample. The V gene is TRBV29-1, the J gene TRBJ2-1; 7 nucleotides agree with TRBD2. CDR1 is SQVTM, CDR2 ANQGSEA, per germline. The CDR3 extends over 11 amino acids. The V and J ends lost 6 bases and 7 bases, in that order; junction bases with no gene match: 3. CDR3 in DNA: TGCAGCGTCTCCGGGGGGAATGAGCAGTTCTTC. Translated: CSVSGGNEQFF.

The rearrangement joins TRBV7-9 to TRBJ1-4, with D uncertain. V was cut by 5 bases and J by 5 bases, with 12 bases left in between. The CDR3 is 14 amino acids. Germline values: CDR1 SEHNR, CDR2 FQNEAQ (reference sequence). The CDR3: CASSHSAQNEKLFF. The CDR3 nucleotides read TGTGCCAGCAGCCACAGCGCCCAGAATGAAAAACTGTTTTTT.

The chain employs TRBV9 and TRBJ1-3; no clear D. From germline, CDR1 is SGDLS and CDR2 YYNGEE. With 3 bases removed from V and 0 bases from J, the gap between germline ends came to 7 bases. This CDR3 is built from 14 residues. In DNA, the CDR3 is TGTGCCAGCAGCGCCCAAAGCTCTGGAAACACCATATATTTT. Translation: CASSAQSSGNTIYF.

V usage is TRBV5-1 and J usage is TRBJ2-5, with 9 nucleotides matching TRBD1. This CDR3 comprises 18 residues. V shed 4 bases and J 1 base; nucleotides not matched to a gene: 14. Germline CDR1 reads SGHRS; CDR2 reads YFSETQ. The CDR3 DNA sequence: TGCGCCAGCAGCCCCGGGGTGGGACAGGGAATACTCCAAGAGACCCAGTACTTC. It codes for CASSPGVGQGILQETQYF.

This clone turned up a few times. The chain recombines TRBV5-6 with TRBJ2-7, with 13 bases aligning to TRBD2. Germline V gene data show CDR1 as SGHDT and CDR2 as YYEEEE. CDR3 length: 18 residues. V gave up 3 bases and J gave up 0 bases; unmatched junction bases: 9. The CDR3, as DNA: TGTGCCAGCAGCTACAGGACTAGCGGGGGCCTGAGCTCCTACGAGCAGTACTTC. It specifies CASSYRTSGGLSSYEQYF.

DNA of the CDR3: TGTGCCAGTAATTGGGGCTCTGGGGCCAACGTCCTGACTTTC. Translating gives CASNWGSGANVLTF. The rearrangement links TRBV19 to TRBJ2-6; no clear D gene. The CDR3 extends over 14 amino acids. V was trimmed by 7 bases and J by 0 bases, leaving 7 bases between them. Per the germline V gene, CDR1 is LNHDA and CDR2 is SQIVND (reference sequence).

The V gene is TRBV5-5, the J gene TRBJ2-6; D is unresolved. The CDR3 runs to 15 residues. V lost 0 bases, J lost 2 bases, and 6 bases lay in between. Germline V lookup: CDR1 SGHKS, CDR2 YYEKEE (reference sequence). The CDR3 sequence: CASSLATAGANVLTF. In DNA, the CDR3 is TGTGCCAGCAGCTTGGCAACAGCTGGGGCCAACGTCCTGACTTTC.

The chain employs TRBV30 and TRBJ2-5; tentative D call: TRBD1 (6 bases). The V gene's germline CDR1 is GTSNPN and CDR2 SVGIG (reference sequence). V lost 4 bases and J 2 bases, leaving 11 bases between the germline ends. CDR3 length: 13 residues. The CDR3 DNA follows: TGTGCCTGGATAAAGGACAGTCAAGAGACCCAGTACTTC. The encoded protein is CAWIKDSQETQYF.

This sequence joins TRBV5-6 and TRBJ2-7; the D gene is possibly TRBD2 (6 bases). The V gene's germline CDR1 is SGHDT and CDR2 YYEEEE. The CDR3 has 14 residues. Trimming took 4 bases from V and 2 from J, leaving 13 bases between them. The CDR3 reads CASSRDFATYEQYF. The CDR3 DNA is TGTGCCAGCAGCAGGGACTTTGCAACCTACGAGCAGTACTTC. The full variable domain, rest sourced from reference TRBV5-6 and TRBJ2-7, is DAGVTQSPTHLIKTRGQQVTLRCSPKSGHDTVSWYQQALGQGPQFIFQYYEEEERQRGNFPDRFSGHQFPNYSSELNVNALLLGDSALYLCASSRDFATYEQYFGPGTRLTVT.

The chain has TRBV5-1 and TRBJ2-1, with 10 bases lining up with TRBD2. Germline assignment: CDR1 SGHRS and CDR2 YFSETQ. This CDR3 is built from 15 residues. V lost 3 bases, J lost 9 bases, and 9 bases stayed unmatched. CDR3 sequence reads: CASSSSGGAEGEQFF. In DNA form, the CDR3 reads TGCGCCAGCAGCTCCAGCGGGGGGGCCGAAGGTGAGCAGTTCTTC. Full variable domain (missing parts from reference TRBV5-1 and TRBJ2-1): KAGVTQTPRYLIKTRGQQVTLSCSPISGHRSVSWYQQTPGQGLQFLFEYFSETQRNKGNFPGRFSGRQFSNSRSEMNVSTLELGDSALYLCASSSSGGAEGEQFFGPGTRLTVL.

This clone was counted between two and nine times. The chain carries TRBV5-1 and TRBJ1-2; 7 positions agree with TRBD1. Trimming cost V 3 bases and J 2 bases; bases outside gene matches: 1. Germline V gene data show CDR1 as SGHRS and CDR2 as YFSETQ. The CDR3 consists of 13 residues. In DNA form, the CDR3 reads TGCGCCAGCAGCTCGACAGGGAACTATGGCTACACCTTC. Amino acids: CASSSTGNYGYTF.

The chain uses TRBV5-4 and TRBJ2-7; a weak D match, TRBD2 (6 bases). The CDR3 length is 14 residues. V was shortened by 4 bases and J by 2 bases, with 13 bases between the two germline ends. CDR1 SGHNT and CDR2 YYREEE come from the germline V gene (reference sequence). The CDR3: CASSVGGSPYEQYF. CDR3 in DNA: TGTGCCAGCAGCGTGGGGGGAAGCCCCTACGAGCAGTACTTC.

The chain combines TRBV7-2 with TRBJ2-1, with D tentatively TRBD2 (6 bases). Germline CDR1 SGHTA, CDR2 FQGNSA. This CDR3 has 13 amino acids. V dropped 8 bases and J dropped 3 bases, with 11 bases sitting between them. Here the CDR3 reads CASGGAVYNEQFF. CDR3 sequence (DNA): TGTGCCAGCGGAGGGGCTGTCTACAATGAGCAGTTCTTC.

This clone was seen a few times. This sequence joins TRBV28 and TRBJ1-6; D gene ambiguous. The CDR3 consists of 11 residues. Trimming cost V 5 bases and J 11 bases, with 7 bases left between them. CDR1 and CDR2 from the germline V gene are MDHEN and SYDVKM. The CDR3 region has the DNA TGTGCCAGCAGTGAGTCCCCACCCCTCCACTTT. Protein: CASSESPPLHF.